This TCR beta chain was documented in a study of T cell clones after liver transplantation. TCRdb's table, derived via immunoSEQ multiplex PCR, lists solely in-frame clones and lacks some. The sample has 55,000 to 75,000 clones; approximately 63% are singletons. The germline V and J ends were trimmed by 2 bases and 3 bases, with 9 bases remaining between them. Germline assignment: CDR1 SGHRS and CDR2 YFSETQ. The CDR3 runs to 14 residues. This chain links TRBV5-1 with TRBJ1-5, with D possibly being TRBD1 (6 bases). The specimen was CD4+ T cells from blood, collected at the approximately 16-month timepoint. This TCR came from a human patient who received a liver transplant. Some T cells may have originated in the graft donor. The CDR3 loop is CASSFEGDNQPQHF. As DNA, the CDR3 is TGCGCCAGCAGCTTCGAGGGGGACAATCAGCCCCAGCATTTT. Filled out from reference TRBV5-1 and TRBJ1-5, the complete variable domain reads KAGVTQTPRYLIKTRGQQVTLSCSPISGHRSVSWYQQTPGQGLQFLFEYFSETQRNKGNFPGRFSGRQFSNSRSEMNVSTLELGDSALYLCASSFEGDNQPQHFGDGTRLSIL.